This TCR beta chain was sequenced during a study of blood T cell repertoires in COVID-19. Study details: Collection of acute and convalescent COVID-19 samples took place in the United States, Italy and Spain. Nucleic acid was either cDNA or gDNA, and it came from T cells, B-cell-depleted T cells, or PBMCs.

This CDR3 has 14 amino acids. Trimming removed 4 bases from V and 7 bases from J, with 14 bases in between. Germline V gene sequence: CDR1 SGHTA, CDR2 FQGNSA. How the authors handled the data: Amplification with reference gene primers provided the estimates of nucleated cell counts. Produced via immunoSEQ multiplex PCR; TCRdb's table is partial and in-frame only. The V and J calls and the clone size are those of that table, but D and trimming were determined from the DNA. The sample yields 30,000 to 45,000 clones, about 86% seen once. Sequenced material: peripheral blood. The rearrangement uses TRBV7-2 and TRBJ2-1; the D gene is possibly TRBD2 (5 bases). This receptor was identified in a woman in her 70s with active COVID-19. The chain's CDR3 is CASSSFWGENEQFF. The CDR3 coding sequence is TGTGCCAGCAGCTCCTTTTGGGGAGAGAATGAGCAGTTCTTC.